These 14 T cell receptor beta chains originate from one sample sequenced in a study of blood T cell repertoires in COVID-19. Sequencing was performed with immunoSEQ multiplex PCR; in TCRdb, only in-frame clones are kept and a portion is missing. The sample contains more than 450,000 clones, about 85% of which appear only once. Sequencing input: PBMCs or T cells enriched from blood (not recorded which). The receptor set was obtained from a woman aged 18-29 years who had recovered from COVID-19.

This sequence joins TRBV5-1 and TRBJ2-7; the D is unclear. This CDR3 spans 12 amino acids. Germline V CDR1 and CDR2: SGHRS, YFSETQ. The V gene lost 1 base and the J gene lost 4 bases, with 6 bases spanning the gap. The chain's CDR3 is CASSLSRYEQYF. In DNA form, the CDR3 reads TGCGCCAGCAGCTTGAGTCGGTACGAGCAGTACTTC.

The genes are TRBV18 and TRBJ1-1; no firm D call. The CDR3 runs 14 residues. Germline V CDR1 and CDR2: KGHSH, LQKENI. V was clipped by 3 bases and J by 1 base, with 9 bases between them. The CDR3 DNA is TGTGCCAGCTCACCCCGGTCCGAGAACACTGAAGCTTTCTTT. This encodes CASSPRSENTEAFF.

The V call is TRBV27, the J call TRBJ1-1; TRBD1 aligns across 9 bases. This CDR3 spans 14 amino acids. CDR1 and CDR2 (germline): MNHEY, SMNVEV (reference sequence). J gave up 1 base and V 5 bases, and 2 bases lay outside the gene matches. The DNA for the CDR3 is TGTGCCAGCAGTCCGACAGGGGGGAACACTGAAGCTTTCTTT. Translation: CASSPTGGNTEAFF.

The rearrangement links TRBV3-1 (or the pseudogene TRBV3-2) to TRBJ2-1, with unresolved D. Germline V CDR1 and CDR2: LGHDT, YNNKEL (reference sequence). V was clipped by 0 bases and J by 2 bases, with 11 bases between them. This CDR3 contains 16 residues. The CDR3: CASSQELRSPYNEQFF. The DNA for the CDR3 is TGTGCCAGCAGCCAAGAGTTACGGTCACCCTACAATGAGCAGTTCTTC.

The chain combines TRBV5-1 with TRBJ1-3, with TRBD1 matching over 10 bases. Per the germline V gene, CDR1 is SGHRS and CDR2 is YFSETQ. The junction had 1 base not matched to a gene; V was cut back by 5 bases and J by 2 bases. This CDR3 is 14 amino acids long. The CDR3 sequence is CASSGTGAGNTIYF. The DNA of the CDR3 is TGCGCCAGCAGTGGGACAGGGGCTGGAAACACCATATATTTT.

This clone was detected only a few times. The chain carries TRBV4-2 and TRBJ2-5; a weak D match, TRBD2 (7 bases). The germline V and J ends were trimmed by 0 bases and 4 bases, with 15 bases remaining between them. Looked up from germline, CDR1 is LGHNA and CDR2 is YNFKEQ. The CDR3 contains 16 residues. CDR3 sequence: CASSQDIRGEGETQYF. CDR3 DNA sequence: TGTGCCAGCAGCCAAGATATAAGGGGGGAGGGAGAGACCCAGTACTTC.

The rearrangement links TRBV6-4 to TRBJ1-3; D not certain. CDR3 length equals 15 residues. CDR1 is MRHNA, CDR2 SNTAGT, per germline. With 0 bases removed from V and 4 bases from J, the gap between germline ends came to 10 bases. CDR3 nucleotide sequence: TGTGCCAGCAGTGACTCGAGTCCAACCGGAAACACCATATATTTT. It specifies CASSDSSPTGNTIYF.

The gene calls are TRBV19 and TRBJ2-7; 8 nucleotides agree with TRBD2. The germline V gene has CDR1 LNHDA and CDR2 SQIVND (reference sequence). V was clipped by 1 base and J by 5 bases; unmatched bases: 7. The CDR3 consists of 15 residues. The CDR3 reads CASSIGGGTRNEQYF. The CDR3 DNA reads as TGTGCCAGTAGTATAGGTGGAGGGACTAGGAACGAGCAGTACTTC.

V gene TRBV7-8 combines with J gene TRBJ1-2; 7 nucleotides agree with TRBD1. Losses at the gene ends were 4 bases for V and 2 bases for J; bases not matched to a gene: 13. The CDR3 loop spans 17 amino acids. The V gene's germline CDR1 is SGHVS and CDR2 FQNEAQ. CDR3 loop: CASSSPLRQGFNYGYTF. The CDR3 DNA follows: TGTGCCAGCAGCTCCCCCTTACGACAGGGCTTCAACTATGGCTACACCTTC.

The V gene is TRBV3-1 (or the pseudogene TRBV3-2), the J gene TRBJ1-2; D gene ambiguous. CDR3 length: 17 amino acids. CDR1 LGHDT and CDR2 YNNKEL come from the germline V gene (reference sequence). V was shortened by 3 bases and J by 2 bases, with 19 bases between the two germline ends. CDR3 DNA sequence: TGTGCCAGCAGCCACCCAGCAGGAAAGGCGGGGAACTATGGCTACACCTTC. Encoded protein: CASSHPAGKAGNYGYTF.

The chain carries TRBV5-1 and TRBJ2-1, with D unresolved. Trimming pared 0 bases from V and 1 base from J, leaving 11 bases between. CDR3 size: 16 residues. Germline V gene sequence: CDR1 SGHRS, CDR2 YFSETQ. CDR3 sequence reads: CASSLEGGSSYNEQFF. The CDR3 nucleotides are TGCGCCAGCAGCTTGGAAGGCGGAAGTTCCTACAATGAGCAGTTCTTC.

The rearrangement joins TRBV7-9 to TRBJ1-1; TRBD1 matches 8 bases. V lost 4 bases, J lost 1 base, and 2 bases stayed unmatched. Germline CDR1 SEHNR, CDR2 FQNEAQ (reference sequence). This CDR3 is 14 amino acids long. The CDR3 loop is CASSSGQENTEAFF. The CDR3 DNA reads as TGTGCCAGCAGCTCGGGACAGGAGAACACTGAAGCTTTCTTT.

The chain combines TRBV10-3 with TRBJ1-3, with D perhaps matching TRBD1 (5 bases). This CDR3 contains 18 residues. Trimming shortened V by 3 bases and J by 0 bases, and 18 bases separated the two germline ends. Germline V gives CDR1 ENHRY, CDR2 SYGVKD. The CDR3 region is CAISDLRKVGGSGNTIYF. In nucleotides, the CDR3 is TGTGCCATCAGTGACCTAAGGAAGGTCGGGGGCTCTGGAAACACCATATATTTT.

This clone was counted a single time. This chain joins TRBV4-1 and TRBJ1-2; possibly TRBD1 for D (5 bases). V shed 2 bases and J shed 2 bases, with 12 bases lying between them. Germline lookup yields CDR1 MGHRA and CDR2 YSYEKL. The CDR3 covers 15 residues. The CDR3 DNA reads TGCGCCAGCAGCCAACAGGGTACACTGAACTATGGCTACACCTTC. Translated, it gives CASSQQGTLNYGYTF.